The 17 T cell receptor beta chains in this list originate from one sample, sequenced in a study of cytomegalovirus exposure and HLA in healthy donors (dated by TCRdb to between 2016 and 2019). The library was prepared using the immunoSEQ multiplex PCR assay. The multiplex PCR relied on a mix of 60 forward primers for TCR Vbeta segments and 13 reverse primers for TCR Jbeta segments. TCRdb limited this immuneACCESS table to in-frame rearrangements with V and J called. A share of clones is missing; checked studies link under half to unresolved V genes, and the rest is unexplained. The sample profile shows some 120,000 clones; over 60% of them were found once. The ten largest clones represent 2% to 2.5% of the sample. Source material: PBMCs. These receptors came from a woman aged 25 to 39 in good health and CMV-seronegative.

The V call is TRBV11-2, the J call TRBJ2-1; TRBD2 matches 9 bases. Germline trimming cut 1 base from V and 4 bases from J; bases unmatched to any gene: 8. Germline-derived CDR1 and CDR2 are SGHAT and FQNNGV. The CDR3 totals 17 residues. In DNA, the CDR3 is TGTGCCAGCAGCTTAGGCGCCGGGACTAGCACATACAATGAGCAGTTCTTC. Translated: CASSLGAGTSTYNEQFF.

The V gene is TRBV7-8, the J gene TRBJ2-7; D unclear. Germline CDR1 is SGHVS and CDR2 is FQNEAQ. Deletions cut 0 bases from V and 9 bases from J, with 21 bases between. The CDR3 totals 16 residues. CDR3 DNA sequence: TGTGCCAGCAGCTTAGCGCTTCAGCCGGCGGTCTCGGGGCAGTACTTC. Amino acid sequence: CASSLALQPAVSGQYF.

The chain is built from TRBV6-6 and TRBJ1-6; no firm D call. Germline loops: CDR1 MNHNY, CDR2 SVGAGI (reference sequence). Trimming cost V 0 bases and J 8 bases, with 11 bases left between them. The CDR3 is 15 amino acids. The CDR3 sequence: CASSYSSGGDSPLHF. The CDR3, as DNA: TGTGCCAGCAGTTACTCATCAGGAGGTGATTCACCCCTCCACTTT.

The chain recombines TRBV10-3 with TRBJ2-1; 8 bases align to TRBD1. The J segment lost 9 bases and the V segment lost 0 bases, leaving 7 bases of the junction unmatched. The V gene's germline CDR1 is ENHRY and CDR2 SYGVKD. This CDR3 is 15 amino acids long. As DNA, the CDR3 is TGTGCCATCAGTGAGTCAGGACAGGGTTTATTTGAGCAGTTCTTC. Its protein is CAISESGQGLFEQFF.

This clone has more than one count but fewer than ten. This sequence joins TRBV4-3 and TRBJ1-1; 7 positions match TRBD1. With V trimmed by 2 bases and J by 11 bases, 5 bases remained unmatched. Germline V CDR1 and CDR2: LGHNA, YSLEER. The CDR3 covers 12 residues. The chain's CDR3 is CASSQNTGVAFF. CDR3 DNA sequence: TGCGCCAGCAGCCAAAACACAGGGGTGGCTTTCTTT.

This chain links TRBV6-5 with TRBJ2-2; 10 nucleotides agree with TRBD1. Germline CDR1 reads MNHEY; CDR2 reads SVGAGI. The CDR3 has 14 residues. Unmatched junction bases numbered 1, after V lost 4 bases and J lost 5 bases. The CDR3 here is CASSWDRGTGELFF. CDR3 DNA: TGTGCCAGCAGTTGGGACAGGGGAACCGGGGAGCTGTTTTTT.

Only a few counts were recorded for this clone. This rearrangement joins TRBV5-6 to TRBJ2-1; tentative D call: TRBD2 (5 bases). With 2 bases removed from V and 3 bases from J, the gap between germline ends came to 12 bases. There are 15 residues in the CDR3. Germline values: CDR1 SGHDT, CDR2 YYEEEE. The CDR3 spells CASSLGGLNYNEQFF. For the CDR3, the DNA is TGTGCCAGCAGCTTAGGCGGGCTGAACTACAATGAGCAGTTCTTC.

The rearrangement joins TRBV7-9 to TRBJ2-4; TRBD1 aligns across 7 bases. The CDR3 spans 15 residues. CDR1 and CDR2 (germline): SEHNR, FQNEAQ (reference sequence). With 3 bases clipped from V and 5 bases from J, the junction kept 7 bases outside the gene matches. CDR3 loop: CASSFTQGIQNIQYF. The CDR3 DNA sequence: TGTGCCAGCAGCTTTACACAGGGGATTCAAAACATTCAGTACTTC.

This clone was seen more than once but under ten times. The genes are TRBV5-4 and TRBJ2-1; 8 bases map to TRBD2. V shed 4 bases and J 2 bases; nucleotides not matched to a gene: 8. Looked up from germline, CDR1 is SGHNT and CDR2 is YYREEE (reference sequence). This CDR3 has 16 residues. CDR3 DNA: TGTGCCAGCAGCCGAGAGGGCGGGGGGACCTACAATGAGCAGTTCTTC. Protein product: CASSREGGGTYNEQFF.

This chain uses TRBV30 with TRBJ2-3, with 8 bases identical to TRBD1. This CDR3 has 15 amino acids. V lost 2 bases and J lost 4; bases outside the gene matches: 8. Germline-derived CDR1 and CDR2 are GTSNPN and SVGIG (reference sequence). The CDR3 bases are TGTGCCTGGAGTCCGAGACAGGGGAACGCAGATACGCAGTATTTT. Its translation: CAWSPRQGNADTQYF.

The chain joins TRBV4-1 to TRBJ2-7; TRBD2 agrees at 7 bases. The CDR3 consists of 16 residues. Germline CDR1 and CDR2: MGHRA and YSYEKL. Losses at the gene ends were 3 bases for V and 4 bases for J; bases not matched to a gene: 12. This chain's CDR3 is CASSQGRGGGEYEQYF. In DNA form, the CDR3 reads TGCGCCAGCAGCCAGGGAAGGGGCGGGGGAGAGTACGAGCAGTACTTC.

This CDR3 reads CASSQDRLTSMDEQFF. The CDR3 region has the DNA TGTGCCAGCAGCCAAGACCGCCTAACTAGCATGGATGAGCAGTTCTTC. The V call is TRBV4-2, the J call TRBJ2-1, with D perhaps matching TRBD2 (6 bases). Germline CDR1 and CDR2: LGHNA and YNFKEQ. The CDR3 sequence is 16 residues long. Trimming cost V 0 bases and J 8 bases, with 17 bases left between them.

In this sample, this clone is medium-sized. This chain links TRBV6-4 with TRBJ2-1; 9 positions agree with TRBD2. The CDR3 length is 14 residues. J was trimmed by 5 bases and V by 2 bases; bases with no gene match: 1. CDR1 and CDR2 (germline): MRHNA, SNTAGT. The CDR3 bases are TGTGCCAGCAGTGACCTAGCGGGAAACAATGAGCAGTTCTTC. Encoded protein: CASSDLAGNNEQFF.

This chain connects TRBV15 to TRBJ1-2; possibly TRBD1 for D (6 bases). Germline CDR1 is LNHNV and CDR2 is YYDKDF (reference sequence). Trimming shortened V by 3 bases and J by 2 bases, and 22 bases separated the two germline ends. The CDR3 has 18 amino acids. For the CDR3, the DNA is TGTGCCACCAGCAGCTTTGGGGCCATACAGGGAATAAACTATGGCTACACCTTC. Translated: CATSSFGAIQGINYGYTF. Based on the CDR3 plus reference TRBV15 and TRBJ1-2, the full variable domain is DAMVIQNPRYQVTQFGKPVTLSCSQTLNHNVMYWYQQKSSQAPKLLFHYYDKDFNNEADTPDNFQSRRPNTSFCFLDIRSPGLGDTAMYLCATSSFGAIQGINYGYTFGSGTRLTVV.

This clone was observed a few times. This chain uses TRBV2 with TRBJ2-5, with D perhaps TRBD1 (6 bases). The CDR3 consists of 13 residues. Trimming pared 3 bases from V and 5 bases from J, leaving 10 bases between. CDR1 SNHLY and CDR2 FYNNEI come from the germline V gene. The CDR3 DNA is TGTGCCAGCAGTGATGTGGGGGCGGAGACCCAGTACTTC. It codes for CASSDVGAETQYF.

This rearrangement joins TRBV9 to TRBJ2-1; the match to TRBD2 covers 7 bases. Germline CDR1 SGDLS, CDR2 YYNGEE. V was clipped by 0 bases and J by 4 bases; unmatched bases: 4. This CDR3 is built from 15 residues. As DNA, the CDR3 is TGTGCCAGCAGCGTAGGGGGAGGGCATTACAATGAGCAGTTCTTC. Translated, it gives CASSVGGGHYNEQFF.

CDR3 amino acids: CASSIDRGLTGELFF. For the CDR3, the DNA is TGTGCCAGTAGTATAGATCGGGGTCTTACCGGGGAGCTGTTTTTT. V and J are TRBV19 and TRBJ2-2; D is perhaps TRBD2 (5 bases). CDR1 is LNHDA, CDR2 SQIVND, per germline (reference sequence). This CDR3 has 15 residues. V lost 0 bases and J lost 5, with 10 bases in between.